This T cell receptor beta chain was captured in a study of shared clonotypes between healthy human individuals. This table comes from immunoSEQ multiplex PCR, and its TCRdb copy is limited to in-frame clones, with some not included. Of about 2.1 million clones detected, just under 95% appear once; the ten largest clones hold 1.5% to 2%. Naive CD8 cells lacked CD45RO, underwent positive selection for CCR7 and left out terminally differentiated effector memory CD45RA+ cells. The germline CDR1 and CDR2 sequences are SGDLS and YYNGEE. V gave up 7 bases and J gave up 10 bases, with 12 bases separating them. The CDR3 spans 11 residues.

Sequencing was performed on naive CD8+ T cells from PBMCs. The chain uses TRBV9 and TRBJ2-1, with D possibly called TRBD1 or TRBD2 (5 bases each). This clonotype originated in a man younger than 35 in good health. Some clones in this sample may be carry-over from other donors' samples. In nucleotides, the CDR3 is TGTGCCAGCGGGGGTGGAAAGGAGCAGTTCTTC. Translation: CASGGGKEQFF.